These 9 T cell receptor beta chains were sequenced from one sample in a study of vaccination and CD4 T cells after COVID-19. Antigens for these TCRs are unknown. With the Oncomine TCR Beta short-read assay, DNA from cultured CD4+ T cells was sequenced. TCRdb called the PCR reads again in MiXCR, with one record for every CDR3 protein. The data hold roughly 12,000 distinct CDR3 sequences, with approximately 53% observed a single time. As to treatment: approximately 9-day PBMC culture with coronavirus spike peptide pools or control peptides (ViraFEST assay). Sequenced input: CD4+ T cells from blood, cultured in vitro. Source of these receptors: a human donor who had recovered from COVID-19.

This clonotype occurred once. The rearrangement uses TRBV6-1 and TRBJ1-2; D possibly corresponds to TRBD1 (5 bases). Germline V CDR1 and CDR2: MNHNS, SASEGT. V was cut by 5 bases and J by 8 bases, with 15 bases left in between. The CDR3 runs 13 residues. The CDR3, as DNA: TGTGCCAGCAGTCGCGGGGGAGACTGGGGCTACACCTTC. Translating it yields CASSRGGDWGYTF.

The J gene is TRBJ2-7, the V gene TRBV2, with 7 bases lining up with TRBD1. CDR1 is SNHLY and CDR2 is FYNNEI in the germline V gene. V shed 8 bases, J shed 0 bases, and the junction held 7 bases outside the gene matches. CDR3 length: 14 amino acids. CDR3 in amino acids: CASCPAGGSYEQYF. The CDR3 DNA reads as TGTGCCAGCTGCCCGGCAGGGGGCTCCTACGAGCAGTACTTC.

This clonotype occurred a few times. This chain joins TRBV20-1 and TRBJ1-1; 7 positions match TRBD1. Germline-derived CDR1 and CDR2 are DFQATT and SNEGSKA (reference sequence). V shed 3 bases and J 5 bases; nucleotides not matched to a gene: 6. The CDR3 covers 13 residues. For the CDR3, the DNA is TGCAGTGCTAGGTCGGGACAGTTAACTGAAGCTTTCTTT. Its protein is CSARSGQLTEAFF.

This chain links TRBV7-2 with TRBJ2-3; D gene unclear. The germline V and J ends were trimmed by 2 bases and 6 bases, with 15 bases remaining between them. CDR1 is SGHTA and CDR2 is FQGNSA in the germline V gene. The CDR3 is 15 amino acids. This CDR3 reads CASSLFGVAADTQYF. CDR3 nucleotide sequence: TGTGCCAGCAGCTTATTTGGGGTAGCCGCGGATACGCAGTATTTT.

This chain joins TRBV30 and TRBJ1-5; D gene unclear. The CDR3 is 13 amino acids. Germline-derived CDR1 and CDR2 are GTSNPN and SVGIG (reference sequence). V was shortened by 3 bases and J by 0 bases, with 6 bases between the two germline ends. The CDR3 reads CAWREDSNQPQHF. CDR3 in DNA: TGTGCCTGGAGGGAAGATAGCAATCAGCCCCAGCATTTT.

The chain links TRBV10-3 to TRBJ1-3, with D uncertain. V was trimmed by 6 bases and J by 1 base, leaving 16 bases between them. Per the germline V gene, CDR1 is ENHRY and CDR2 is SYGVKD. The CDR3 sequence is 16 residues long. CDR3 bases: TGTGCCATCAGGGGTTACAGTTGTAGATCTGGAAACACCATATATTTT. It codes for CAIRGYSCRSGNTIYF.

The chain carries TRBV6-1 and TRBJ2-3; the D is unclear. Trimming took 3 bases from V and 0 from J, leaving 1 base between them. This CDR3 is built from 12 residues. Germline V lookup: CDR1 MNHNS, CDR2 SASEGT. CDR3 DNA: TGTGCCAGCAGTGACAGCACAGATACGCAGTATTTT. Translated, it gives CASSDSTDTQYF.

This clonotype was observed a handful of times. The genes are TRBV2 and TRBJ2-1, with a possible D match to TRBD1 (5 bases). This CDR3 is 11 amino acids long. V was cut by 4 bases and J by 9 bases, with 7 bases left in between. CDR1 is SNHLY and CDR2 is FYNNEI in the germline V gene. The CDR3: CASSAGLEQFF. DNA of the CDR3: TGTGCCAGCAGTGCAGGGCTTGAGCAGTTCTTC.

This clonotype was observed a handful of times. This chain joins TRBV6-1 and TRBJ1-5; TRBD1 agrees at 10 bases. The germline gives CDR1 MNHNS, CDR2 SASEGT. This CDR3 contains 15 residues. With 10 bases clipped from V and 0 bases from J, the junction kept 6 bases outside the gene matches. The chain's CDR3 is CATGGDRGSNQPQHF. The CDR3 DNA sequence: TGTGCCACCGGGGGGGACAGGGGTAGCAATCAGCCCCAGCATTTT.